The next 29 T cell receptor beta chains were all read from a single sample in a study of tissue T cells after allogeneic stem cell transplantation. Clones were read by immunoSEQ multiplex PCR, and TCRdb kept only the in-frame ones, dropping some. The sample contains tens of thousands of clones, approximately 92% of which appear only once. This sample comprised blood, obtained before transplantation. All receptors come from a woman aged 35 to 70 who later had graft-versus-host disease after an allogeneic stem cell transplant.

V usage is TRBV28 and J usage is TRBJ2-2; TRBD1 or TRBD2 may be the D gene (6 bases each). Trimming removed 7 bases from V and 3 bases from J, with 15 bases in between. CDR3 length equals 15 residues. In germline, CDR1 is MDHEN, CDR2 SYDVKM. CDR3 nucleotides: TGTGCCAGCACGACTGGGGGGCTAGACACCGGGGAGCTGTTTTTT. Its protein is CASTTGGLDTGELFF.

The CDR3 reads CASEGGVVTQYF. The CDR3 DNA follows: TGTGCCAGCGAAGGGGGGGTTGTGACCCAGTACTTC. V gene TRBV28 combines with J gene TRBJ2-5; a possible D gene is TRBD2 (7 bases). Germline V CDR1 and CDR2: MDHEN, SYDVKM. The CDR3 length is 12 residues. The V gene lost 8 bases and the J gene lost 7 bases, with 14 bases spanning the gap.

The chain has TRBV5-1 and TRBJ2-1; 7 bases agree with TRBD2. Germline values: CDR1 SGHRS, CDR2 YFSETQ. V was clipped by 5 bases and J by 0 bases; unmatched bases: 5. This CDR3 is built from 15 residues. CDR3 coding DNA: TGCGCCAGCAGAGAAGCGGGATTCTCCTACAATGAGCAGTTCTTC. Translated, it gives CASREAGFSYNEQFF.

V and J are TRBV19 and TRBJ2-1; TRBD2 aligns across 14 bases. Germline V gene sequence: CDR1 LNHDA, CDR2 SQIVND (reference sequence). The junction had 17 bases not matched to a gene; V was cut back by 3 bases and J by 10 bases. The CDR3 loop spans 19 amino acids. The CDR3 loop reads CASSINPGLAGEPINEQFF. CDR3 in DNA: TGTGCCAGTAGTATCAATCCGGGACTAGCGGGAGAGCCTATCAACGAGCAGTTCTTC.

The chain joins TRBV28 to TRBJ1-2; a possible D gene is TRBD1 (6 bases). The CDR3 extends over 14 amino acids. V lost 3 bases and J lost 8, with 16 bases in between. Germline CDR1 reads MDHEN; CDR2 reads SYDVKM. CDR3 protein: CASSLAGAVSGYTF. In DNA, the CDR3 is TGTGCCAGCAGTTTGGCAGGGGCAGTTTCGGGCTACACCTTC.

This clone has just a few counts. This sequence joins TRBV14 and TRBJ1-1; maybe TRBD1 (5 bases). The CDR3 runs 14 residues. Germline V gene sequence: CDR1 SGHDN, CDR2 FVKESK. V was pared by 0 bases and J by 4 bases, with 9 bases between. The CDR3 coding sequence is TGTGCCAGCAGCCAAGATCTTGGGGGCACTGAAGCTTTCTTT. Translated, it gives CASSQDLGGTEAFF. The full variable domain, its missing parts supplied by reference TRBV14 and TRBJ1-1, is EAGVTQFPSHSVIEKGQTVTLRCDPISGHDNLYWYRRVMGKEIKFLLHFVKESKQDESGMPNNRFLAERTGGTYSTLKVQPAELEDSGVYFCASSQDLGGTEAFFGQGTRLTVV.

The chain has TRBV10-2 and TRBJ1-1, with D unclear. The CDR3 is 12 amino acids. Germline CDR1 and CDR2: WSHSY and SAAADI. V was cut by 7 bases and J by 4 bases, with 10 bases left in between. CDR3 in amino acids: CASTRDSTEAFF. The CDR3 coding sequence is TGCGCCAGCACTCGGGATTCCACTGAAGCTTTCTTT.

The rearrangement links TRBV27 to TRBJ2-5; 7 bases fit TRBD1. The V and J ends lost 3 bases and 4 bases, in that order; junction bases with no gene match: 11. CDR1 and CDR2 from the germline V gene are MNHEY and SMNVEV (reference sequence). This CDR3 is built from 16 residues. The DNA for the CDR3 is TGTGCCAGCAGTTTGTTAGGGGGCGCAGTAGGAGAGACCCAGTACTTC. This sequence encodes CASSLLGGAVGETQYF.

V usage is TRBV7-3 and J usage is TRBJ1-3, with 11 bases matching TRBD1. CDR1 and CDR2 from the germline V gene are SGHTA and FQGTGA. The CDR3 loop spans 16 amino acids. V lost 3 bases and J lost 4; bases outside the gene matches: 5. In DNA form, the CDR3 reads TGTGCCAGCAGCTTCAGGACAGGGGGCAAAGGAAACACCATATATTTT. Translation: CASSFRTGGKGNTIYF.

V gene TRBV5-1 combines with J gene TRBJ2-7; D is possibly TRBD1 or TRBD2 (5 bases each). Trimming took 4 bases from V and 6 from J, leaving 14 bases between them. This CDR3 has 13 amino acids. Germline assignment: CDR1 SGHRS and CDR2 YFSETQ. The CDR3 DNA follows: TGCGCCAGCAGCACGGGACCTTTATCCGAGCAGTACTTC. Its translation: CASSTGPLSEQYF.

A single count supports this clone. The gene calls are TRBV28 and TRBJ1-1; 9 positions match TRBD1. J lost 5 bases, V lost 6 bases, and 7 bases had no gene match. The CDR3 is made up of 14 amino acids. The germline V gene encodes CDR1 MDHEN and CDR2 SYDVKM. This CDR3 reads CASRQRDRVTEAFF. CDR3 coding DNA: TGTGCCAGCAGACAGCGGGACAGGGTTACTGAAGCTTTCTTT. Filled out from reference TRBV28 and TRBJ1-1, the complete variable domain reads DVKVTQSSRYLVKRTGEKVFLECVQDMDHENMFWYRQDPGLGLRLIYFSYDVKMKEKGDIPEGYSVSREKKERFSLILESASTNQTSMYLCASRQRDRVTEAFFGQGTRLTVV.

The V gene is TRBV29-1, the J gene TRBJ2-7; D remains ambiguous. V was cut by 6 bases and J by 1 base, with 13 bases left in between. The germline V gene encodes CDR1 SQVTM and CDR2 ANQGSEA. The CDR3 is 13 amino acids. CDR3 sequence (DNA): TGCAGCGTGAAGATGATTGGGTCCTACGAGCAGTACTTC. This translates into CSVKMIGSYEQYF.

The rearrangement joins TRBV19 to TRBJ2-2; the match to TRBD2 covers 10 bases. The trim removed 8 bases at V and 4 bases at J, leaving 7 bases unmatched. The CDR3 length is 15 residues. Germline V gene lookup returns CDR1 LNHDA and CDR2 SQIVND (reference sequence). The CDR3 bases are TGTGCCAGTGGAGGACTAGCGGAGCTCACCGGGGAGCTGTTTTTT. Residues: CASGGLAELTGELFF.

CDR3 loop: CASSFSSGPYEQYF. The CDR3, as DNA: TGTGCCAGCAGCTTCAGCTCGGGGCCCTACGAGCAGTACTTC. This chain uses TRBV5-5 with TRBJ2-7; D tentatively fits TRBD1 or TRBD2 (5 bases each). Between the trimmed V and J ends, which lost 2 bases and 2 bases, there was a span of 11 bases. Germline V gene lookup returns CDR1 SGHKS and CDR2 YYEKEE (reference sequence). The length of the CDR3 is 14 residues.

The CDR3 bases are TGTGCCAGCAGTGGGTTGTCCTACGAGCAGTACTTC. The encoded protein is CASSGLSYEQYF. The rearrangement links TRBV21-1 to TRBJ2-7. TRBV21-1 is recorded as a pseudogene. This CDR3 has 12 residues.

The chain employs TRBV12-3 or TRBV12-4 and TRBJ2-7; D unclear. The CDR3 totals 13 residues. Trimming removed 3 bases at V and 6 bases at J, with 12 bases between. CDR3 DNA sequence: TGTGCCAGCAGTTTGCAGAACCTAGGCGAGCAGTACTTC. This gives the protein CASSLQNLGEQYF.

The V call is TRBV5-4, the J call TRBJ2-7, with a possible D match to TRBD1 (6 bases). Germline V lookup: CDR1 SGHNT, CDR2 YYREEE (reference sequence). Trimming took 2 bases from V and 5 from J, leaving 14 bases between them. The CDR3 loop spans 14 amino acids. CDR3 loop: CASSFVDRTHEQYF. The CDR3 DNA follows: TGTGCCAGCAGCTTCGTAGACAGGACCCACGAGCAGTACTTC. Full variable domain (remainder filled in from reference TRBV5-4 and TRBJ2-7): ETGVTQSPTHLIKTRGQQVTLRCSSQSGHNTVSWYQQALGQGPQFIFQYYREEENGRGNFPPRFSGLQFPNYSSELNVNALELDDSALYLCASSFVDRTHEQYFGPGTRLTVT.

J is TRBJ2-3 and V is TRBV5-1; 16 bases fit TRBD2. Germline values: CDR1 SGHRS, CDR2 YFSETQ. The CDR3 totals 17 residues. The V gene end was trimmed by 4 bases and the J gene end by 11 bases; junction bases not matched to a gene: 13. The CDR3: CASSPGLAGGPSVVQYF. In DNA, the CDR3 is TGCGCCAGCAGCCCGGGACTAGCGGGAGGGCCCTCCGTTGTGCAGTATTTT.

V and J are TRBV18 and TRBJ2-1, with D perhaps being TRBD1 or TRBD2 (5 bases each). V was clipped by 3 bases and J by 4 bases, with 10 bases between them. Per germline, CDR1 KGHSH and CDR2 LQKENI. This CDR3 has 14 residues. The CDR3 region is CASSPAGAYNEQFF. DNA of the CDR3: TGTGCCAGCTCACCCGCCGGGGCGTACAATGAGCAGTTCTTC.

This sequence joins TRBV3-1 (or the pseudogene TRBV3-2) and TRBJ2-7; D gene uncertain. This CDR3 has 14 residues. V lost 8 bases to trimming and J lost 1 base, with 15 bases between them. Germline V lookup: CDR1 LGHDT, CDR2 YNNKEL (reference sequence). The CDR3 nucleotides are TGTGCCAGCCCCGGAGCCCACGGATCCTACGAGCAGTACTTC. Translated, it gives CASPGAHGSYEQYF.

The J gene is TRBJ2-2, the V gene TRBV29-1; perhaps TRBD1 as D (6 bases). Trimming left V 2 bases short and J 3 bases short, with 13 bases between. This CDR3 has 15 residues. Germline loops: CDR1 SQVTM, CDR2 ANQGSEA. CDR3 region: CSVEPGRGHTGELFF. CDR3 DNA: TGCAGCGTTGAACCGGGCAGGGGACACACCGGGGAGCTGTTTTTT.

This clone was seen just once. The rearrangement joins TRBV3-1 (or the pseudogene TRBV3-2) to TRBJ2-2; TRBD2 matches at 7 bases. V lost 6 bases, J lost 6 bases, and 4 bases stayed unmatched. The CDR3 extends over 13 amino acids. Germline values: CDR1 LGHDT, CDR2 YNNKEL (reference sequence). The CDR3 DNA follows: TGTGCCAGCAGTTACGCGGGGGCCGGGGAGCTGTTTTTT. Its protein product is CASSYAGAGELFF.

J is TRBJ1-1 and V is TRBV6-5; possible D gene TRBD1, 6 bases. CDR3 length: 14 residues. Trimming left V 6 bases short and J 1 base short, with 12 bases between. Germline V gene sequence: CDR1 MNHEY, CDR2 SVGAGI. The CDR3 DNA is TGTGCCAGCAGACGAACAGGGAGGAACACTGAAGCTTTCTTT. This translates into CASRRTGRNTEAFF.

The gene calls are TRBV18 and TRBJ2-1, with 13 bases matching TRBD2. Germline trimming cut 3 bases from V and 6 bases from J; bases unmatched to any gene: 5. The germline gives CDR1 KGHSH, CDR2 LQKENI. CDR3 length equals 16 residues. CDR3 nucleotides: TGTGCCAGCTCACCGCCGGGACTAGCGGGAATCAATGAGCAGTTCTTC. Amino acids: CASSPPGLAGINEQFF.

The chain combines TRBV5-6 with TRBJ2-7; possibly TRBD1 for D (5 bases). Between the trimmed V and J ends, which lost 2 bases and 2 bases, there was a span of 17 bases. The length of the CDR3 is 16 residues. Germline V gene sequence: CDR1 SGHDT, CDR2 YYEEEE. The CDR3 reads CASSFRNRIGPYEQYF. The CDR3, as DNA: TGTGCCAGCAGCTTTAGAAACAGGATTGGCCCCTACGAGCAGTACTTC.

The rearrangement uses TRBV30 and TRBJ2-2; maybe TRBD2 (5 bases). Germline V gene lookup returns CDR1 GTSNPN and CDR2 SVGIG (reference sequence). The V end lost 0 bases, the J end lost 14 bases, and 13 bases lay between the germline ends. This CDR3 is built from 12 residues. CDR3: CAWSVPHGILFF. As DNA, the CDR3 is TGTGCCTGGAGTGTACCTCACGGGATACTGTTTTTT.

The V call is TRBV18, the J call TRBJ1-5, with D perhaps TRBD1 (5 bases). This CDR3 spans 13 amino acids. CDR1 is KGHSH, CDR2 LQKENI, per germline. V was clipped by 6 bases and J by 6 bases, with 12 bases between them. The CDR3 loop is CASSAGTAQPQHF. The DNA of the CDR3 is TGTGCCAGCTCGGCCGGGACCGCTCAGCCCCAGCATTTT.

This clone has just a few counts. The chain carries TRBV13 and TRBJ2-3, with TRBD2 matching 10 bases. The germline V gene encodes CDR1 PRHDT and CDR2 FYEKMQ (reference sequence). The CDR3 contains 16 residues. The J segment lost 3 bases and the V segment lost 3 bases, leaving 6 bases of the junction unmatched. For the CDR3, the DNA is TGTGCCAGCAGCTTTCACCGGACTAGCGGTACAGATACGCAGTATTTT. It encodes CASSFHRTSGTDTQYF.

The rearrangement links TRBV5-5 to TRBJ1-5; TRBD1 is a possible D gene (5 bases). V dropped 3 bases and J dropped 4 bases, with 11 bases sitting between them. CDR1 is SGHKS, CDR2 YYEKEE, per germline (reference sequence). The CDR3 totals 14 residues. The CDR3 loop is CASSSVGPNQPQHF. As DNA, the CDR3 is TGTGCCAGCAGCTCGGTGGGACCAAATCAGCCCCAGCATTTT.